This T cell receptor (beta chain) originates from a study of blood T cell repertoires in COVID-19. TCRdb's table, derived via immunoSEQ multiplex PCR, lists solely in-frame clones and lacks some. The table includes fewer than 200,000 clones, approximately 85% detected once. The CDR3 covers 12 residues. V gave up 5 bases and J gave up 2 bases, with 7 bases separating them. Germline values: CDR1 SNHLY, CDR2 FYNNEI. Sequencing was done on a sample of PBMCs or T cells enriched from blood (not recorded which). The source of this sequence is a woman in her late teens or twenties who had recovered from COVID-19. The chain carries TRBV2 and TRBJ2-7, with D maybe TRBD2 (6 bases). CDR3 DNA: TGTGCCAGCAGTCGACTAGCCTACGAGCAGTACTTC. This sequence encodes CASSRLAYEQYF.